This TCR beta chain was recorded in a study of Graves' ophthalmopathy and Graves' hyperthyroidism. Using RNA transcripts, the TCR beta CDR3 regions were amplified. Following a first-round RT-PCR that used HTBI primers, a second-round multiplex PCR was carried out. TCRdb used MiXCR to reprocess the multiplex PCR reads, holding one entry per CDR3 protein. The sample carries 680,000 or so distinct CDR3 sequences, 22% recorded once. This clonotype was seen repeatedly, ten times or more. Germline lookup yields CDR1 MGHRA and CDR2 YSYEKL. The CDR3 has 15 amino acids. Trimming took off 2 bases at V and 4 bases at J, with 14 bases between the two ends.

Input material: peripheral blood. The chain employs TRBV4-1 and TRBJ2-5; TRBD1 might be the D (6 bases). This sequence was found in a woman younger than 30 with stable Graves' hyperthyroidism. Some clones in this sample may be carry-over from other donors' samples. The CDR3 nucleotides read TGCGCCAGCAGCCAAACAGGGACACCACCAGAGACCCAGTACTTC. Translation gives CASSQTGTPPETQYF.